This TCR beta chain was profiled in a study of T cell responses to AZD1222 COVID-19 vaccine. Study-wide results and limits: Spike-specific TCR breadth and depth went up after people got two AZD1222 doses. Baseline seropositivity characterized only a handful of AZD1222 recipients. Vaccine-associated CD4 TCRs spanned spike, dominant at 160-218 and 743-854.

TCRdb's copy holds only in-frame clones and misses some; the assay was immunoSEQ multiplex PCR. The profile covers about 93,000 clones, with about 90% appearing a single time and 2.8% taken by the ten largest. With 0 bases clipped from V and 3 bases from J, the junction kept 4 bases outside the gene matches. The CDR3 is 15 residues long. The germline V gene has CDR1 GTSNPN and CDR2 SVGIG (reference sequence). This clone has more than one count but fewer than ten. Its antigen is not known. The sequences come from peripheral blood, collected on day 0 of MenACWY control vaccination. The clonotype comes from an adult in good health. The chain recombines TRBV30 with TRBJ2-1; TRBD2 agrees at 8 bases. The CDR3 reads CAWSVRGGRYNEQFF. The CDR3 nucleotides are TGTGCCTGGAGTGTTCGGGGGGGCCGCTACAATGAGCAGTTCTTC.